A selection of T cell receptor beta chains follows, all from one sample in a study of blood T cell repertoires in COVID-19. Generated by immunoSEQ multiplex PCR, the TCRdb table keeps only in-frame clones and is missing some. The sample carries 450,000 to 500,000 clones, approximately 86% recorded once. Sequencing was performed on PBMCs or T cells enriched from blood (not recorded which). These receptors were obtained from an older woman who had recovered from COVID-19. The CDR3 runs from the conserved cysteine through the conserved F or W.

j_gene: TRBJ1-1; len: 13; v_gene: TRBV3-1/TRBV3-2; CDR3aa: CASSPTGYTEAFF
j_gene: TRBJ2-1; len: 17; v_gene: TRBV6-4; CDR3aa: CASSDSPVTGTYNEQFF
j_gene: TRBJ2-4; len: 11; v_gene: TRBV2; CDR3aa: CASSNRDIQYF
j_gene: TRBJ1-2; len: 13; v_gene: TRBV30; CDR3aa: CAWSMTVYYGYTF
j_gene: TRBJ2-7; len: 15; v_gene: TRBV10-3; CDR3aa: CAISEKGVGTPEQYF
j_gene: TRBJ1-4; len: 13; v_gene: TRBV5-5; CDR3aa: CASSLSPDEKLFF
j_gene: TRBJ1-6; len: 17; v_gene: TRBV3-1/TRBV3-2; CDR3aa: CASSQGPGGDLGSPLHF
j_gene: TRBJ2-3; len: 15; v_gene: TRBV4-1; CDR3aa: CASSQDAGYPDTQYF
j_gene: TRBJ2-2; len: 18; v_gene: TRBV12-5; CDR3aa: CASGLVLGTGARSWELFF
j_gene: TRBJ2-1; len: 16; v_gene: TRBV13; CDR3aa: CASSSGTGFVDNEQFF
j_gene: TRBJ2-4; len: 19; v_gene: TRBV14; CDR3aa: CASSQENPRRGLAKNIQYF
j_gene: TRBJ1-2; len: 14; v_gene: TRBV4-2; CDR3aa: CASSRGGTSYGYTF
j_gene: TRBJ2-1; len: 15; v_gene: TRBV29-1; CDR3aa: CSVEKAAESYNEQFF
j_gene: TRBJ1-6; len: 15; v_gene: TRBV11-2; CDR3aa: CASSLAGLQNSPLHF
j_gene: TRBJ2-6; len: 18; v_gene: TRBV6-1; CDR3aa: CASSDRGAVAAGANVLTF
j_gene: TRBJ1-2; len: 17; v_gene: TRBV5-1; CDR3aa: CASSSAGQGRYNYGYTF
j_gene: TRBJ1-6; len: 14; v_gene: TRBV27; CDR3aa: CAASPGAYNSPLHF
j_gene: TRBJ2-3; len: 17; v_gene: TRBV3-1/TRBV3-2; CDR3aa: CASSSRRLAGGTDTQYF
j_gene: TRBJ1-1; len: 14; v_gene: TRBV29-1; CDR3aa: CSVDTWTGSTEAFF